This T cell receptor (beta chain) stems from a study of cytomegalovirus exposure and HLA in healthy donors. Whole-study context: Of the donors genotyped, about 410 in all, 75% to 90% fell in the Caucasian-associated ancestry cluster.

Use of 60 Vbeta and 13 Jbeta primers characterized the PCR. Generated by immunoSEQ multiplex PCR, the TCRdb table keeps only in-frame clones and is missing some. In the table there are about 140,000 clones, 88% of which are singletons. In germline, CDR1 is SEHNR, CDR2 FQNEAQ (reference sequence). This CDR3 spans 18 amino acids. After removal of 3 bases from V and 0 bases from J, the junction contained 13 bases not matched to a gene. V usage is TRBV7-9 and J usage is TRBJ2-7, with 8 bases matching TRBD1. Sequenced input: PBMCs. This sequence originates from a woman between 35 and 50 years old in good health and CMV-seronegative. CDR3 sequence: CASSLGIAGGSSSYEQYF. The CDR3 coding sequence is TGTGCCAGCAGCTTGGGGATTGCAGGGGGCTCGAGCTCCTACGAGCAGTACTTC.